These 11 T cell receptor beta chains came from one sample sequenced in a study of control samples from healthy donors and cancer patients. This table comes from immunoSEQ multiplex PCR, and its TCRdb copy is limited to in-frame clones, with some not included. Of some 96,000 clones detected, approximately 95% appear once; the ten largest clones hold roughly 8%. The source material was blood. Receptors originate from a man aged 18 to 30 in good health.

This sequence joins TRBV2 and TRBJ1-6, with TRBD1 matching 7 bases. In germline, CDR1 is SNHLY, CDR2 FYNNEI. The junction had 6 bases not matched to a gene; V was cut back by 3 bases and J by 7 bases. The length of the CDR3 is 15 residues. The CDR3 region is CASSDPDRANSPLHF. CDR3 bases: TGTGCCAGCAGTGACCCCGACAGGGCGAATTCACCCCTCCACTTT.

The gene calls are TRBV18 and TRBJ2-2; D is perhaps TRBD1 (6 bases). The CDR3 contains 17 residues. Germline CDR1 KGHSH, CDR2 LQKENI. V was clipped by 6 bases and J by 0 bases, with 17 bases between them. For the CDR3, the DNA is TGTGCCAGCTCCCGGACCGGGACACAGTCGAACACCGGGGAGCTGTTTTTT. Translating gives CASSRTGTQSNTGELFF.

J is TRBJ1-2 and V is TRBV7-2; D not resolved. CDR1 and CDR2 from the germline V gene are SGHTA and FQGNSA. Trimming stripped 7 bases from V and 8 bases from J, with 20 bases between. The CDR3 has 14 amino acids. The CDR3 bases are TGTGCCAGCACCTCTAGATCGGGGATGGAGGGCTACACCTTC. Protein product: CASTSRSGMEGYTF.

This chain joins TRBV11-2 and TRBJ2-3; D gene unclear. The CDR3 is 14 amino acids. V lost 5 bases and J lost 4, with 13 bases in between. CDR1 is SGHAT, CDR2 FQNNGV, per germline. The CDR3 sequence: CASSPRTQADTQYF. Written as DNA, the CDR3 is TGTGCCAGCAGCCCCAGGACCCAAGCAGATACGCAGTATTTT.

This clone was found many times. The V and J genes are TRBV5-6 and TRBJ1-2, with a weak D call TRBD1 (6 bases). With 4 bases removed from V and 5 bases from J, the gap between germline ends came to 15 bases. The CDR3 is 14 residues long. CDR1 SGHDT and CDR2 YYEEEE come from the germline V gene. In nucleotides, the CDR3 is TGTGCCAGCAGCCGATCCATGGGGGCGTATGGCTACACCTTC. This codes for CASSRSMGAYGYTF.

The genes are TRBV4-1 and TRBJ1-1; 9 nucleotides line up with TRBD1. This CDR3 has 12 residues. After removal of 3 bases from V and 7 bases from J, the junction contained 0 bases not matched to a gene. The germline CDR1 and CDR2 sequences are MGHRA and YSYEKL. CDR3 in amino acids: CASSQGQGEAFF. For the CDR3, the DNA is TGCGCCAGCAGCCAGGGACAGGGTGAAGCTTTCTTT.

The J gene is TRBJ1-1, the V gene TRBV7-9; D is unclear. The germline V gene encodes CDR1 SEHNR and CDR2 FQNEAQ (reference sequence). V gave up 1 base and J gave up 7 bases, with 13 bases separating them. The CDR3 is 14 residues long. CDR3: CASSLGRSLGEAFF. CDR3 nucleotides: TGTGCCAGCAGCTTAGGCCGCTCGTTAGGTGAAGCTTTCTTT.

The chain links TRBV14 to TRBJ1-1; D remains ambiguous. V was cut by 1 base and J by 8 bases, with 14 bases left in between. The CDR3 runs to 14 residues. Germline CDR1 SGHDN, CDR2 FVKESK. DNA of the CDR3: TGTGCCAGCAGCCAAGGGATGAGGTCAGTAGAAGCTTTCTTT. Translated, it gives CASSQGMRSVEAFF.

The rearrangement joins TRBV2 to TRBJ1-2; the match to TRBD1 covers 9 bases. V shed 6 bases and J 4 bases; nucleotides not matched to a gene: 9. Germline V gene data show CDR1 as SNHLY and CDR2 as FYNNEI. CDR3 length: 15 amino acids. In nucleotides, the CDR3 is TGTGCCAGCAGCGGAACAGGGGGCATCGCCTATGGCTACACCTTC. This translates into CASSGTGGIAYGYTF.

In this sample, this clone turned up once. This sequence joins TRBV7-6 and TRBJ2-7; D is perhaps TRBD2 (6 bases). This CDR3 comprises 15 residues. V shed 1 base and J shed 0 bases, with 10 bases lying between them. Germline V CDR1 and CDR2: SGHVS, FNYEAQ. The CDR3 loop is CASSLGGDLSYEQYF. For the CDR3, the DNA is TGTGCCAGCAGCTTAGGGGGGGACCTCTCCTACGAGCAGTACTTC.

This chain connects TRBV5-4 to TRBJ1-2; no definite D call. The ends were cut back, 4 bases at V and 5 bases at J, with 18 bases in the middle. The CDR3 loop spans 15 amino acids. Germline assignment: CDR1 SGHNT and CDR2 YYREEE (reference sequence). The CDR3 loop reads CASSPVNGSYYGYTF. DNA of the CDR3: TGTGCCAGCAGCCCGGTAAATGGCAGTTATTATGGCTACACCTTC. Full variable domain (outside the CDR3, taken from reference TRBV5-4 and TRBJ1-2): ETGVTQSPTHLIKTRGQQVTLRCSSQSGHNTVSWYQQALGQGPQFIFQYYREEENGRGNFPPRFSGLQFPNYSSELNVNALELDDSALYLCASSPVNGSYYGYTFGSGTRLTVV.